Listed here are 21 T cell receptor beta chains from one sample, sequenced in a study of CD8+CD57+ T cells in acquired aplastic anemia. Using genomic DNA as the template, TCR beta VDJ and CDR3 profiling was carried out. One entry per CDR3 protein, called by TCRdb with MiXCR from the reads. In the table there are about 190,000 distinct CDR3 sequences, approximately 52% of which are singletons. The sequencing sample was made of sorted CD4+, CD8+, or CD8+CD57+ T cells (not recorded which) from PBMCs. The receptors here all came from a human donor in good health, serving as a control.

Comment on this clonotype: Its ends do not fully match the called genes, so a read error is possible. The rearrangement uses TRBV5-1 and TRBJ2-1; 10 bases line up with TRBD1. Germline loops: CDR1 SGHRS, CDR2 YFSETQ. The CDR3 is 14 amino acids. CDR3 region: CASSVGQGKDEQSF. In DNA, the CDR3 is TGCGCCAGCAGCGTGGGACAGGGGAAGGATGAGCAGTCCTTC.

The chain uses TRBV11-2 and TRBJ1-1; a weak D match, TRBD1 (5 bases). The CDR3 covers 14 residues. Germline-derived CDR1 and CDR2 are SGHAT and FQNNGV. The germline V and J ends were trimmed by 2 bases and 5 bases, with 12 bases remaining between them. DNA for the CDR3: TGTGCCAGCAGCTTAAAAGCAGGGAGGACTGAAGCTTTCTTT. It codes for CASSLKAGRTEAFF.

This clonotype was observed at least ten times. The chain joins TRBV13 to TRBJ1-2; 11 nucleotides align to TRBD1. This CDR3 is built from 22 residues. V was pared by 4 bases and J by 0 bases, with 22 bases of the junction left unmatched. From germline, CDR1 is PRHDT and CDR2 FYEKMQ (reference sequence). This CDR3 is CASSSLSPLGQGAQQSNYGYTF. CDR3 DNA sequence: TGTGCCAGCAGCTCGCTATCCCCACTAGGACAGGGGGCTCAACAATCTAACTATGGCTACACCTTC.

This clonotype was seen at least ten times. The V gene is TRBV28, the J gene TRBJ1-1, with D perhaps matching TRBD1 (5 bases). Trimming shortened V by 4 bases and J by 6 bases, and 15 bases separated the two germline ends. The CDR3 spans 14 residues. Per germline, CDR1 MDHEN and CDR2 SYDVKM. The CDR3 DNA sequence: TGTGCCAGCAGTTATCCCGCAGGGTATTCTGAAGCTTTCTTT. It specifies CASSYPAGYSEAFF. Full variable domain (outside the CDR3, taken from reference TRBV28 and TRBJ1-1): DVKVTQSSRYLVKRTGEKVFLECVQDMDHENMFWYRQDPGLGLRLIYFSYDVKMKEKGDIPEGYSVSREKKERFSLILESASTNQTSMYLCASSYPAGYSEAFFGQGTRLTVV.

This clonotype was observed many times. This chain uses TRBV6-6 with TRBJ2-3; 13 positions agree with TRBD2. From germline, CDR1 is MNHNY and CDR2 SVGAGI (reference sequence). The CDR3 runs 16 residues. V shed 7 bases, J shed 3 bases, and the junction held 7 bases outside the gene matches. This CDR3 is CASTLPTSGGTDTQYF. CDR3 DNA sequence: TGTGCCAGCACCCTCCCGACTAGCGGGGGGACAGATACGCAGTATTTT.

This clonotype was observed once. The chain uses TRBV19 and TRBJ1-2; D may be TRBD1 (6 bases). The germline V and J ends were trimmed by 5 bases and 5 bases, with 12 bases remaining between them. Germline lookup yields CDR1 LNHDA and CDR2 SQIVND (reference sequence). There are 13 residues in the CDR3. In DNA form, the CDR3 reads TGTGCCAGTAGTTCAGGACAGCAGTATGGCTACACCTTC. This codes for CASSSGQQYGYTF.

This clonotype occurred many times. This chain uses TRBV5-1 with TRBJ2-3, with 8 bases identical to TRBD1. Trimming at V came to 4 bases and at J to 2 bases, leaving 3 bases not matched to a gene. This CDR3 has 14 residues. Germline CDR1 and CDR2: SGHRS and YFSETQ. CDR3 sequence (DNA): TGCGCCAGCAGCACGGACAGGGACACAGATACGCAGTATTTT. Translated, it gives CASSTDRDTDTQYF.

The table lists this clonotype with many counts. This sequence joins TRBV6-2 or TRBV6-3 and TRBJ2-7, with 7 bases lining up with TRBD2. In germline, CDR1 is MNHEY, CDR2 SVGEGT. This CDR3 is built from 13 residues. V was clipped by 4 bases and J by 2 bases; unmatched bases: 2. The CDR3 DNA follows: TGTGCCAGCAGTTTGGGGGGGACCTACGAGCAGTACTTC. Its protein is CASSLGGTYEQYF.

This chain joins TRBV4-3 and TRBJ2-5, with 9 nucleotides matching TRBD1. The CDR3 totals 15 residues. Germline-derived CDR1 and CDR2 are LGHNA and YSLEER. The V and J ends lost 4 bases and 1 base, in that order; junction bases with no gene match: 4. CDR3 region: CASSLQGAAQETQYF. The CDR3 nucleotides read TGCGCCAGCAGCCTACAGGGGGCGGCCCAAGAGACCCAGTACTTC.

This chain's CDR3 is CASSSGQGRPQHF. The CDR3 nucleotides are TGTGCCAGCAGCTCTGGACAGGGAAGACCCCAGCATTTT. This rearrangement joins TRBV7-6 to TRBJ1-5; 8 bases agree with TRBD1. Per the germline V gene, CDR1 is SGHVS and CDR2 is FNYEAQ. Losses at the gene ends were 4 bases for V and 10 bases for J; bases not matched to a gene: 6. This CDR3 spans 13 amino acids.

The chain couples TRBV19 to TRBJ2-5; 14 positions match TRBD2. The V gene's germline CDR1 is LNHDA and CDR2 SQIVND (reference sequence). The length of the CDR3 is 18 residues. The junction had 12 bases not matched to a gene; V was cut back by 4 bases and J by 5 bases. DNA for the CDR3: TGTGCCAGTAGTAGGAGAGATGGACTAGCGGGAGGCCTCGAGACCCAGTACTTC. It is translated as CASSRRDGLAGGLETQYF.

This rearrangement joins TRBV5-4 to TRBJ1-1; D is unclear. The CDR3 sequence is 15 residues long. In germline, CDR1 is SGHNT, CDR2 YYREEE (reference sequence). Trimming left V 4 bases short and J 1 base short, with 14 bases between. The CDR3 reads CASSPVGIRNTEAFF. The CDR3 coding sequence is TGTGCCAGCAGCCCGGTAGGGATAAGGAACACTGAAGCTTTCTTT.

CDR3 sequence (DNA): TGTGCCAGCAGCTTAGGAAGGTACGGGGGGGCCACAGATACGCAGTATTTT. Its protein is CASSLGRYGGATDTQYF. The chain is built from TRBV7-8 and TRBJ2-3; 8 bases fit TRBD2. V lost 1 base, J lost 2 bases, and 8 bases stayed unmatched. The CDR3 spans 17 residues. The germline V gene has CDR1 SGHVS and CDR2 FQNEAQ. Supplemented by reference TRBV7-8 and TRBJ2-3, the full variable domain reads GAGVSQSPRYKVAKRGQDVALRCDPISGHVSLFWYQQALGQGPEFLTYFQNEAQLDKSGLPSDRFFAERPEGSVSTLKIQRTQQEDSAVYLCASSLGRYGGATDTQYFGPGTRLTVL.

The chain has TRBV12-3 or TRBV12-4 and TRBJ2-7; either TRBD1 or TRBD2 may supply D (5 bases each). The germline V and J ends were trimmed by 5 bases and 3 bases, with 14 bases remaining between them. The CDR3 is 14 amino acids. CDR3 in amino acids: CASSEAPGLYEQYV. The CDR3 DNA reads TGTGCCAGCAGTGAAGCGCCGGGGCTCTACGAGCAGTACGTC.

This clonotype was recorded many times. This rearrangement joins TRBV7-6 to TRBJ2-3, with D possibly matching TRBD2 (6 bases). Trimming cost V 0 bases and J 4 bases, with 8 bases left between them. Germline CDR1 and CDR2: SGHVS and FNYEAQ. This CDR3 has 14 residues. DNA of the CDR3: TGTGCCAGCAGCTTAGCGCCTAGCGCAGATACGCAGTATTTT. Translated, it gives CASSLAPSADTQYF. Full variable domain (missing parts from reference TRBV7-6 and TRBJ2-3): GAGVSQSPRYKVTKRGQDVALRCDPISGHVSLYWYRQALGQGPEFLTYFNYEAQQDKSGLPNDRFSAERPEGSISTLTIQRTEQRDSAMYRCASSLAPSADTQYFGPGTRLTVL.

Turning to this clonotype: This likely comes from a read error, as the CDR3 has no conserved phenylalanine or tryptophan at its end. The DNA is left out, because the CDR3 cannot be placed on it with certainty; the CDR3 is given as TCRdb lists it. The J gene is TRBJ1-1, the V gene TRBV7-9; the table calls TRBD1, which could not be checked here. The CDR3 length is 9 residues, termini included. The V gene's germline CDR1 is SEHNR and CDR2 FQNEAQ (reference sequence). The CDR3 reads CASSLGGRV.

CDR3 sequence: CASSTPQAYNEQFF. The DNA of the CDR3 is TGTGCCAGTAGTACCCCCCAGGCTTACAATGAGCAGTTCTTC. The chain joins TRBV19 to TRBJ2-1; D remains ambiguous. The CDR3 length is 14 residues. CDR1 is LNHDA, CDR2 SQIVND, per germline (reference sequence). The V end was cut by 4 bases, the J end by 4 bases, with 11 bases between.

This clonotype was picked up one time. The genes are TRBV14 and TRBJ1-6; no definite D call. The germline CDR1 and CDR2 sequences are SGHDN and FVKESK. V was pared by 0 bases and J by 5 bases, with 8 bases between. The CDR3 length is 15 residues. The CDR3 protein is CASSQDWTHNSPLHF. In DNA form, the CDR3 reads TGTGCCAGCAGCCAAGACTGGACCCATAATTCACCCCTCCACTTT.

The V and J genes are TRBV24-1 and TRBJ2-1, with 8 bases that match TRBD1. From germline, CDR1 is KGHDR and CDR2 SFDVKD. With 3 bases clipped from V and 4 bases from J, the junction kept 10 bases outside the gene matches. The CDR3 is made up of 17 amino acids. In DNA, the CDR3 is TGTGCCACCAGTGATACCATCGGGACAGGAAGATACAATGAGCAGTTCTTC. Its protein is CATSDTIGTGRYNEQFF.

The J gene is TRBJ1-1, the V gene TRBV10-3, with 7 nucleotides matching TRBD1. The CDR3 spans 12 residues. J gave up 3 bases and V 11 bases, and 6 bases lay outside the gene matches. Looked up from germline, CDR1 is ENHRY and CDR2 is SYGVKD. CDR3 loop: CAAQTGDTEAFF. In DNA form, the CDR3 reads TGTGCCGCACAAACAGGGGACACTGAAGCTTTCTTT.

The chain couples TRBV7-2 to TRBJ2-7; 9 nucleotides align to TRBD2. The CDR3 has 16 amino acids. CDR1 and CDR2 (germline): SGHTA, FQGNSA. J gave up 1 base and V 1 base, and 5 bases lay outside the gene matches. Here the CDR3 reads CASSLVGLAGSYEQYF. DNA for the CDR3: TGTGCCAGCAGCTTAGTTGGCCTAGCGGGATCCTACGAGCAGTACTTC.